The 6 T cell receptor beta chains reported below all come from one sample, sequenced in a study of PD-L1 blockade in urothelial cancer. Described time point: pretreatment peripheral blood. The method was immunoSEQ multiplex PCR; TCRdb's version includes in-frame clones alone and lacks a portion of them. This repertoire shows around 100,000 clones, 87% found once; its top ten account for about 2%. Sequences were derived from PBMCs, sampled around atezolizumab (anti-PD-L1) treatment. The receptors derive from a man aged 55-75 years with urothelial cancer.

The chain couples TRBV27 to TRBJ2-3; 10 bases align to TRBD2. V lost 1 base to trimming and J lost 0 bases; unmatched junction nucleotides: 4. CDR1 is MNHEY and CDR2 is SMNVEV in the germline V gene (reference sequence). The CDR3 consists of 17 residues. CDR3 protein: CASSLFPSGRSTDTQYF. The CDR3 DNA is TGTGCCAGCAGTTTATTCCCTAGCGGGAGAAGCACAGATACGCAGTATTTT.

This chain connects TRBV19 to TRBJ2-1; 8 bases fit TRBD2. V lost 5 bases and J lost 7; bases outside the gene matches: 16. Germline CDR1 and CDR2: LNHDA and SQIVND (reference sequence). This CDR3 comprises 17 residues. CDR3 loop: CASSPLVWGGRSNEQFF. In DNA form, the CDR3 reads TGTGCCAGTAGTCCATTAGTATGGGGCGGGAGGAGTAATGAGCAGTTCTTC.

The chain links TRBV6-5 to TRBJ2-7; maybe TRBD2 (6 bases). V gave up 2 bases and J gave up 6 bases, with 8 bases separating them. Germline CDR1 and CDR2: MNHEY and SVGAGI. The CDR3 extends over 12 amino acids. CDR3 DNA: TGTGCCAGCAGTTACAGGAGGGGCGAGCAGTACTTC. Amino acids: CASSYRRGEQYF.

The genes are TRBV18 and TRBJ2-3, with TRBD2 matching 9 bases. CDR1 KGHSH and CDR2 LQKENI come from the germline V gene. Germline trimming cut 4 bases from V and 2 bases from J; bases unmatched to any gene: 7. The CDR3 contains 16 residues. This CDR3 is CASSLRLAGDTDTQYF. CDR3 bases: TGTGCCAGCTCACTAAGATTAGCGGGGGACACAGATACGCAGTATTTT. Variable domain in full (rest from reference TRBV18 and TRBJ2-3): NAGVMQNPRHLVRRRGQEARLRCSPMKGHSHVYWYRQLPEEGLKFMVYLQKENIIDESGMPKERFSAEFPKEGPSILRIQQVVRGDSAAYFCASSLRLAGDTDTQYFGPGTRLTVL.

This chain connects TRBV27 to TRBJ2-7, with D tentatively TRBD2 (5 bases). This CDR3 spans 15 amino acids. Germline CDR1 and CDR2: MNHEY and SMNVEV (reference sequence). The ends were cut back, 3 bases at V and 0 bases at J, with 12 bases in the middle. The chain's CDR3 is CASSFGIGSSYEQYF. The CDR3, as DNA: TGTGCCAGCAGTTTCGGTATTGGGAGCTCCTACGAGCAGTACTTC.

The V and J genes are TRBV10-2 and TRBJ2-5; a weak D match, TRBD2 (7 bases). V shed 9 bases and J shed 5 bases, with 22 bases lying between them. Germline V gene sequence: CDR1 WSHSY, CDR2 SAAADI. The CDR3 extends over 15 amino acids. This CDR3 reads CASGELRGPVETQYF. The CDR3 DNA reads TGCGCCAGTGGGGAGTTGCGGGGGCCGGTGGAGACCCAGTACTTC.